This paragraph covers one T cell receptor (beta chain) sequence. Antigen: not known. Sequencing used immunoSEQ multiplex PCR; TCRdb keeps in-frame clones, though not all of them. The sample shows around 4,100 clones, about 70% of them seen only once. These data originate in a study of immune cell composition in non-small cell lung cancer. Study-wide results and limits: No significant correlation existed between pack-years smoked and tumour clonality.

V shed 5 bases, J shed 0 bases, and the junction held 5 bases outside the gene matches. The germline CDR1 and CDR2 sequences are KGHSH and LQKENI. This CDR3 is built from 18 residues. The chain couples TRBV18 to TRBJ2-1, with 15 bases fitting TRBD2. The origin of this receptor is a human donor with non-small cell lung cancer. Source material: lung tumor tissue. In DNA form, the CDR3 reads TGTGCCAGCTCATCTCGGACTAGCGGGGGGGGCTCCTACAATGAGCAGTTCTTC. This sequence encodes CASSSRTSGGGSYNEQFF.